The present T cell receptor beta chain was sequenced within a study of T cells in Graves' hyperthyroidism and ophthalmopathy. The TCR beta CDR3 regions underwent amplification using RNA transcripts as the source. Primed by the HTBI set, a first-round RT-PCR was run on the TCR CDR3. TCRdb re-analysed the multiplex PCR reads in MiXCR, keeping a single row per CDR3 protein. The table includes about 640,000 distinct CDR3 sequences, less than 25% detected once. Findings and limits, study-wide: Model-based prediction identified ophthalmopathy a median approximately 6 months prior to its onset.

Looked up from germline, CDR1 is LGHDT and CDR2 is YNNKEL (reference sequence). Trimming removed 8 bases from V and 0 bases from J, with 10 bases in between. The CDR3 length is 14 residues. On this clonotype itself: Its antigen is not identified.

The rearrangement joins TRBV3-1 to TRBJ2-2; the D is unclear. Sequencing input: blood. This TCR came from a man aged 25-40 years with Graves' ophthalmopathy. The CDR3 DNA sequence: TGTGCCAGCCGGTCCCTTTCGAACACCGGGGAGCTGTTTTTT. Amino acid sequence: CASRSLSNTGELFF.